A single sample is the source of the 9 T cell receptor beta chains below, sequenced in a study of shared clonotypes between healthy human individuals. Sequencing was performed with immunoSEQ multiplex PCR; in TCRdb, only in-frame clones are kept and a portion is missing. The table shows under 2.5 million clones, with around 92% occurring only once. Material: naive CD4+ T cells from PBMCs. Documented subset: CD45RA+ positively selected. Receptors originate from a young man in good health. Some clones in this sample may be carry-over from other donors' samples.

V gene TRBV5-5 combines with J gene TRBJ2-3; the D is unclear. CDR1 SGHKS and CDR2 YYEKEE come from the germline V gene (reference sequence). The V end was cut by 4 bases, the J end by 2 bases, with 8 bases between. The CDR3 has 13 residues. CDR3 amino acids: CASSPGPTDTQYF. The CDR3 DNA reads as TGTGCCAGCAGCCCAGGACCCACAGATACGCAGTATTTT.

V and J are TRBV5-4 and TRBJ1-4; 7 bases align to TRBD1. This CDR3 is built from 15 residues. Losses at the gene ends were 5 bases for V and 8 bases for J; bases not matched to a gene: 12. Germline V gene lookup returns CDR1 SGHNT and CDR2 YYREEE (reference sequence). CDR3 in amino acids: CASSPTTGAREKLFF. The CDR3 DNA reads as TGTGCCAGCAGTCCTACTACAGGGGCGCGGGAAAAACTGTTTTTT. The full variable domain, rest sourced from reference TRBV5-4 and TRBJ1-4, is ETGVTQSPTHLIKTRGQQVTLRCSSQSGHNTVSWYQQALGQGPQFIFQYYREEENGRGNFPPRFSGLQFPNYSSELNVNALELDDSALYLCASSPTTGAREKLFFGSGTQLSVL.

The rearrangement uses TRBV4-3 and TRBJ1-1, with a weak D call TRBD1 (5 bases). Germline V lookup: CDR1 LGHNA, CDR2 YSLEER. Trimming took off 2 bases at V and 9 bases at J, with 13 bases between the two ends. CDR3 length: 13 amino acids. The CDR3 spells CASSQQGSMQAFF. The DNA for the CDR3 is TGCGCCAGCAGCCAACAGGGTTCTATGCAAGCTTTCTTT.

The chain links TRBV28 to TRBJ2-7; perhaps TRBD1 as D (6 bases). V lost 4 bases and J 1 base, leaving 14 bases between the germline ends. The CDR3 extends over 15 amino acids. The germline CDR1 and CDR2 sequences are MDHEN and SYDVKM. CDR3 in DNA: TGTGCCAGCAGTTCCCCCCGGGACAAGTCCTACGAGCAGTACTTC. Translated, it gives CASSSPRDKSYEQYF.

The chain couples TRBV7-8 to TRBJ1-5, with D unclear. V was cut by 1 base and J by 0 bases, with 7 bases left in between. Germline-derived CDR1 and CDR2 are SGHVS and FQNEAQ. The CDR3 is 15 residues long. CDR3 in amino acids: CASSLEPYSNQPQHF. CDR3 sequence (DNA): TGTGCCAGCAGCTTAGAACCGTATAGCAATCAGCCCCAGCATTTT.

This chain joins TRBV7-3 and TRBJ2-1; D ambiguous. This CDR3 region has 15 residues. The germline V gene encodes CDR1 SGHTA and CDR2 FQGTGA. The V and J ends lost 1 base and 3 bases respectively, with 10 bases between them. This chain's CDR3 is CASSLITAYYNEQFF. The CDR3 DNA reads TGTGCCAGCAGCTTAATAACTGCCTACTACAATGAGCAGTTCTTC. The full variable domain, with the rest looked up from reference TRBV7-3 and TRBJ2-1, is GAGVSQTPSNKVTEKGKYVELRCDPISGHTALYWYRQSLGQGPEFLIYFQGTGAADDSGLPNDRFFAVRPEGSVSTLKIQRTERGDSAVYLCASSLITAYYNEQFFGPGTRLTVL.

CDR3 DNA: TGTGCCTGGAAACTGGGGTTTTCGGGAGGCCCCTACGAGCAGTACTTC. Protein sequence: CAWKLGFSGGPYEQYF. This chain connects TRBV30 to TRBJ2-7, with 7 bases that match TRBD2. Germline trimming cut 4 bases from V and 2 bases from J; bases unmatched to any gene: 14. This CDR3 comprises 16 residues. The germline V gene encodes CDR1 GTSNPN and CDR2 SVGIG (reference sequence).

This rearrangement joins TRBV15 to TRBJ2-5; unclear D gene. Germline values: CDR1 LNHNV, CDR2 YYDKDF (reference sequence). The CDR3 spans 13 residues. V lost 0 bases and J lost 5, with 7 bases in between. This CDR3 reads CATSRDGSETQYF. The CDR3 DNA is TGTGCCACCAGCAGAGATGGCTCGGAGACCCAGTACTTC.

This clone was found a few times. This rearrangement joins TRBV30 to TRBJ1-5; possible D gene TRBD1, 5 bases. Deletions cut 2 bases from V and 3 bases from J, with 8 bases between. Germline V CDR1 and CDR2: GTSNPN, SVGIG (reference sequence). The CDR3 length is 13 residues. The CDR3 bases are TGTGCCTGGAGTCCAGGGATCAATCAGCCCCAGCATTTT. It codes for CAWSPGINQPQHF.